Listed here is a single T cell receptor beta chain. Its target is not known. The PCR used 60 Vbeta and 13 Jbeta primers. Measured with immunoSEQ multiplex PCR; TCRdb has only the in-frame clones, and not every one. This sample has 150,000 to 190,000 clones; approximately 81% occur once, and the top ten carry over 1.1%. This entry is derived from a study of cytomegalovirus exposure and HLA in healthy donors. Study-wide points: CMV serostatus was the sole immune exposure data available. Later, an analysis found that common viral pathogens appeared to be linked with several of the most significant clusters. Within an earlier analysis, most TCR beta V segments proved productive either about 87% or about 30% of the time. The likely explanation for a cluster of highly shared sequence variants was sequencing artifact.

The trim removed 2 bases at V and 7 bases at J, leaving 10 bases unmatched. CDR1 and CDR2 from the germline V gene are SGHVS and FQNEAQ. This CDR3 contains 17 residues. The sequenced sample was PBMCs. The chain employs TRBV7-8 and TRBJ1-5; 11 nucleotides match TRBD1. This receptor was identified in a man between 18 and 29 years old in good health and CMV-seronegative. CDR3 nucleotide sequence: TGTGCCAGCAGCTTATCCTCCTCCGGGACAGGGGGACAGCCCCAGCATTTT. It encodes CASSLSSSGTGGQPQHF.